The 32 T cell receptor beta chains in this list originate from one sample, sequenced in a study of long-term antiretroviral therapy in people with HIV. The authors ran the immunoSEQ assay, v3.0, at survey level. The table came from immunoSEQ multiplex PCR; TCRdb's copy has only in-frame clones and leaves some out. The table has about 25,000 clones, around four fifths seen once. The sequenced sample was unsorted PBMCs, obtained 1.1 years before starting antiretroviral therapy. The source is a woman in her 40s with HIV.

This clone has more than one count but fewer than ten. This chain joins TRBV4-2 and TRBJ1-5; 8 nucleotides match TRBD1. This CDR3 spans 16 amino acids. CDR1 is LGHNA, CDR2 YNFKEQ, per germline. After removal of 3 bases from V and 6 bases from J, the junction contained 10 bases not matched to a gene. The CDR3 here is CASSQDDQGAVQPQHF. Here the CDR3 DNA reads TGTGCCAGCAGCCAGGATGATCAGGGGGCCGTTCAGCCCCAGCATTTT.

V and J are TRBV5-1 and TRBJ2-7; TRBD1 is a possible D gene (5 bases). With 4 bases removed from V and 3 bases from J, the gap between germline ends came to 14 bases. The CDR3 loop spans 14 amino acids. Looked up from germline, CDR1 is SGHRS and CDR2 is YFSETQ. The CDR3 is CASSQGDWDYEQYF. The CDR3 nucleotides are TGCGCCAGCAGCCAGGGTGACTGGGACTACGAGCAGTACTTC. The full variable domain, its missing parts supplied by reference TRBV5-1 and TRBJ2-7, is KAGVTQTPRYLIKTRGQQVTLSCSPISGHRSVSWYQQTPGQGLQFLFEYFSETQRNKGNFPGRFSGRQFSNSRSEMNVSTLELGDSALYLCASSQGDWDYEQYFGPGTRLTVT.

The V gene is TRBV7-9, the J gene TRBJ2-4; 10 nucleotides agree with TRBD2. The CDR3 is made up of 16 amino acids. Germline V gene sequence: CDR1 SEHNR, CDR2 FQNEAQ (reference sequence). With V trimmed by 6 bases and J by 5 bases, 10 bases remained unmatched. CDR3 DNA sequence: TGTGCCAGCAGGGCGTCTAGCGGGAGTGAGGAAAACATTCAGTACTTC. This sequence encodes CASRASSGSEENIQYF.

The sample holds a few counts of this clone. The chain joins TRBV18 to TRBJ1-6; D is unresolved. Germline CDR1 and CDR2: KGHSH and LQKENI. V shed 2 bases and J shed 7 bases, with 9 bases lying between them. CDR3 length: 14 amino acids. The CDR3 DNA reads as TGTGCCAGCTCACCAAACACCGGGAATTCACCCCTCCACTTT. It codes for CASSPNTGNSPLHF. The whole variable domain, filled in from reference TRBV18 and TRBJ1-6, reads NAGVMQNPRHLVRRRGQEARLRCSPMKGHSHVYWYRQLPEEGLKFMVYLQKENIIDESGMPKERFSAEFPKEGPSILRIQQVVRGDSAAYFCASSPNTGNSPLHFGNGTRLTVT.

The chain joins TRBV2 to TRBJ2-5; D not resolved. CDR1 is SNHLY and CDR2 is FYNNEI in the germline V gene. The CDR3 spans 12 residues. V lost 6 bases, J lost 5 bases, and 10 bases lay in between. The CDR3 nucleotides read TGTGCCAGCAGCCAGACCAGGGAGACCCAGTACTTC. Amino acids: CASSQTRETQYF.

The genes are TRBV6-5 and TRBJ2-7; 8 nucleotides match TRBD1. V dropped 5 bases and J dropped 7; count of bases not matched to a gene: 10. The CDR3 loop spans 14 amino acids. Germline assignment: CDR1 MNHEY and CDR2 SVGAGI. Here the CDR3 reads CASSKGQGLAEQYF. The CDR3 DNA reads TGTGCCAGCAGTAAAGGACAGGGTTTGGCGGAGCAGTACTTC.

This clone was detected a few times. The rearrangement uses TRBV7-9 and TRBJ1-2, with D unresolved. CDR3 length: 13 residues. Germline loops: CDR1 SEHNR, CDR2 FQNEAQ (reference sequence). V gave up 6 bases and J gave up 2 bases, with 10 bases separating them. The DNA of the CDR3 is TGTGCCAGCAGTTCAGGAGCAAACTATGGCTACACCTTC. The encoded protein is CASSSGANYGYTF.

The rearrangement uses TRBV20-1 and TRBJ1-1, with a possible D match to TRBD1 (5 bases). Germline V gives CDR1 DFQATT, CDR2 SNEGSKA (reference sequence). Trimming took off 3 bases at V and 10 bases at J, with 12 bases between the two ends. This CDR3 contains 11 residues. CDR3 DNA sequence: TGCAGTGCTAGGCCAGGGATGGGAGCTTTCTTT. Residues: CSARPGMGAFF.

The gene calls are TRBV7-7 and TRBJ2-3; TRBD2 matches at 7 bases. Trimming cost V 3 bases and J 5 bases; bases outside gene matches: 17. The CDR3 sequence is 18 residues long. Germline-derived CDR1 and CDR2 are SSHAT and FNYEAQ (reference sequence). The CDR3 loop is CASSFQRVTSWDGDTQYF. The CDR3 DNA reads as TGTGCCAGCAGCTTTCAAAGGGTGACTAGCTGGGATGGAGATACGCAGTATTTT.

This chain connects TRBV10-2 to TRBJ2-2; 7 nucleotides line up with TRBD1. The CDR3 spans 15 residues. Unmatched junction bases numbered 6, after V lost 4 bases and J lost 4 bases. Germline V lookup: CDR1 WSHSY, CDR2 SAAADI. The CDR3 region has the DNA TGCGCCAGCAGTGGAAGGGGGCACGGCACCGGGGAGCTGTTTTTT. It specifies CASSGRGHGTGELFF.

This clone was detected a few times. The chain couples TRBV11-2 to TRBJ1-4; a weak D match, TRBD1 (6 bases). Trimming took 5 bases from V and 0 from J, leaving 16 bases between them. The CDR3 length is 17 residues. The germline CDR1 and CDR2 sequences are SGHAT and FQNNGV. The DNA for the CDR3 is TGTGCCAGCAGCGGCTACAGGGCTCGGGCAACTAATGAAAAACTGTTTTTT. It is translated as CASSGYRARATNEKLFF. The entire variable domain, with the rest obtained from reference TRBV11-2 and TRBJ1-4, is as follows: EAGVAQSPRYKIIEKRQSVAFWCNPISGHATLYWYQQILGQGPKLLIQFQNNGVVDDSQLPKDRFSAERLKGVDSTLKIQPAKLEDSAVYLCASSGYRARATNEKLFFGSGTQLSVL.

V usage is TRBV11-2 and J usage is TRBJ2-3; D is possibly TRBD2 (6 bases). Germline V gene sequence: CDR1 SGHAT, CDR2 FQNNGV. Deletions cut 0 bases from V and 2 bases from J, with 9 bases between. CDR3 length: 15 residues. In DNA form, the CDR3 reads TGTGCCAGCAGCTTAGACGGGACTGCCACAGATACGCAGTATTTT. Translating gives CASSLDGTATDTQYF.

The chain combines TRBV7-9 with TRBJ2-5; 8 nucleotides agree with TRBD1. V trimming: 3 bases; J trimming: 5 bases; junction bases outside the gene matches: 11. Germline V CDR1 and CDR2: SEHNR, FQNEAQ (reference sequence). The CDR3 contains 16 residues. The CDR3 sequence: CASSFLTGGVGETQYF. In nucleotides, the CDR3 is TGTGCCAGCAGCTTCTTAACAGGGGGTGTAGGGGAGACCCAGTACTTC.

The gene calls are TRBV6-1 and TRBJ2-2, with a tentative D call TRBD1 (6 bases). Germline CDR1 and CDR2: MNHNS and SASEGT. The CDR3 covers 14 residues. Trimming shortened V by 6 bases and J by 4 bases, and 12 bases separated the two germline ends. The DNA for the CDR3 is TGTGCCAGCAGACGGGACAAGAGCACCGGGGAGCTGTTTTTT. Its protein is CASRRDKSTGELFF.

The chain couples TRBV11-2 to TRBJ2-7, with a tentative D call TRBD2 (5 bases). Between the trimmed V and J ends, which lost 5 bases and 1 base, there was a span of 12 bases. This CDR3 contains 14 residues. CDR1 is SGHAT and CDR2 is FQNNGV in the germline V gene. In DNA, the CDR3 is TGTGCCAGCAGCCACTTGGGGAGTTCCTACGAGCAGTACTTC. It is translated as CASSHLGSSYEQYF.

This rearrangement joins TRBV20-1 to TRBJ1-2, with TRBD1 matching 7 bases. CDR1 DFQATT and CDR2 SNEGSKA come from the germline V gene (reference sequence). The CDR3 spans 11 residues. This CDR3 reads CGQVANYGYTF. The DNA for the CDR3 is TGCGGACAGGTCGCTAACTATGGCTACACCTTC.

The chain joins TRBV2 to TRBJ1-5; D remains ambiguous. Trimming removed 1 base at V and 5 bases at J, with 15 bases between. CDR1 SNHLY and CDR2 FYNNEI come from the germline V gene. The CDR3 has 16 amino acids. CDR3 in DNA: TGTGCCAGCAGTGAAGGGCCGGGAGGGTTGGATCAGCCCCAGCATTTT. Protein sequence: CASSEGPGGLDQPQHF. The full variable domain, completed using reference TRBV2 and TRBJ1-5, is EPEVTQTPSHQVTQMGQEVILRCVPISNHLYFYWYRQILGQKVEFLVSFYNNEISEKSEIFDDQFSVERPDGSNFTLKIRSTKLEDSAMYFCASSEGPGGLDQPQHFGDGTRLSIL.

This chain uses TRBV1 with TRBJ1-5; TRBD1 is the table's D call and was not checked against the DNA. TRBV1 is labeled a pseudogene. This CDR3 comprises 16 residues. The CDR3 reads CTSSQRNSHSDQPQHF. For the CDR3, the DNA is TGCACCAGCAGCCAACGGAACAGCCACAGTGACCAGCCCCAGCATTTT.

About this clone itself: The same CDR3 is also encoded by other DNA sequences in this sample. The genes are TRBV29-1 and TRBJ2-2, with no clear D. V gave up 4 bases and J gave up 0 bases, with 6 bases separating them. Germline loops: CDR1 SQVTM, CDR2 ANQGSEA. The CDR3 is 13 residues long. In nucleotides, the CDR3 is TGCAGCGTTGGACATACGAACACCGGGGAGCTGTTTTTT. It yields the protein CSVGHTNTGELFF.

This clone came up a few times. The rearrangement joins TRBV5-1 to TRBJ2-7; D gene unclear. CDR3 length equals 13 residues. V lost 4 bases and J 5 bases, leaving 13 bases between the germline ends. The germline gives CDR1 SGHRS, CDR2 YFSETQ. The CDR3 here is CASSQGAWHEQYF. The DNA for the CDR3 is TGCGCCAGCAGCCAAGGCGCCTGGCACGAGCAGTACTTC.

This clone was counted a few times. The V call is TRBV9, the J call TRBJ1-2; D may be TRBD1 (5 bases). Trimming pared 3 bases from V and 5 bases from J, leaving 14 bases between. The CDR3 has 14 amino acids. CDR1 SGDLS and CDR2 YYNGEE come from the germline V gene. The CDR3 loop is CASSARGNLYGYTF. The CDR3 DNA is TGTGCCAGCAGCGCTCGGGGGAACCTATATGGCTACACCTTC.

The chain combines TRBV5-1 with TRBJ1-3; D not resolved. CDR1 SGHRS and CDR2 YFSETQ come from the germline V gene. Between the trimmed V and J ends, which lost 4 bases and 0 bases, there was a span of 14 bases. The CDR3 spans 16 residues. CDR3: CASSPLEPSSGNTIYF. In nucleotides, the CDR3 is TGCGCCAGCAGCCCACTGGAACCGAGCTCTGGAAACACCATATATTTT.

This rearrangement joins TRBV29-1 to TRBJ2-1; TRBD1 matches 11 bases. CDR1 and CDR2 from the germline V gene are SQVTM and ANQGSEA. Unmatched junction bases numbered 5, after V lost 6 bases and J lost 7 bases. The CDR3 is 13 residues long. The CDR3 sequence: CSVPGQGENEQFF. The DNA for the CDR3 is TGCAGCGTGCCGGGACAGGGGGAGAATGAGCAGTTCTTC.

The rearrangement uses TRBV6-1 and TRBJ1-1; 7 bases are shared with TRBD1. V lost 1 base to trimming and J lost 13 bases; unmatched junction nucleotides: 15. This CDR3 is built from 15 residues. The germline V gene has CDR1 MNHNS and CDR2 SASEGT. The CDR3 DNA is TGTGCCAGCAGTGAAGTTGCAGGGGGGAGGATTATTGGTTTCTTT. Residues: CASSEVAGGRIIGFF.

This clone was detected a few times. This rearrangement joins TRBV7-9 to TRBJ2-3; D call uncertain. The CDR3 totals 13 residues. The germline V and J ends were trimmed by 3 bases and 4 bases, with 8 bases remaining between them. Per the germline V gene, CDR1 is SEHNR and CDR2 is FQNEAQ (reference sequence). Here the CDR3 reads CASSFGFSDTQYF. The CDR3 region has the DNA TGTGCCAGCAGCTTTGGGTTTTCAGATACGCAGTATTTT.

This chain uses TRBV6-5 with TRBJ1-5; no firm D call. V was trimmed by 6 bases and J by 5 bases, leaving 17 bases between them. The CDR3 contains 15 residues. Germline V gene data show CDR1 as MNHEY and CDR2 as SVGAGI. The CDR3 DNA reads TGTGCCAGCAGGCCTAGAGGCAGGCGAGATCAGCCCCAGCATTTT. This translates into CASRPRGRRDQPQHF.

The rearrangement joins TRBV19 to TRBJ2-2, with no clear D. Trimming cost V 6 bases and J 0 bases, with 11 bases left between them. The CDR3 consists of 15 residues. Per the germline V gene, CDR1 is LNHDA and CDR2 is SQIVND (reference sequence). The CDR3 is CASRVSVANTGELFF. CDR3 nucleotides: TGTGCCAGTAGGGTCTCGGTAGCGAACACCGGGGAGCTGTTTTTT.

The chain is built from TRBV4-3 and TRBJ1-5; a weak D match, TRBD1 (6 bases). The CDR3 is 19 residues long. V was pared by 0 bases and J by 3 bases, with 21 bases between. Germline assignment: CDR1 LGHNA and CDR2 YSLEER. The chain's CDR3 is CASSQDLPAGARPNQPQHF. The CDR3 bases are TGCGCCAGCAGCCAAGATCTCCCGGCAGGGGCGCGTCCCAATCAGCCCCAGCATTTT.

This clone appeared once. The chain links TRBV25-1 to TRBJ2-7, with D unresolved. The germline V and J ends were trimmed by 7 bases and 3 bases, with 7 bases remaining between them. The V gene's germline CDR1 is MGHDK and CDR2 SYGVNS. The CDR3 extends over 11 amino acids. The chain's CDR3 is CASNHGYEQYF. Written as DNA, the CDR3 is TGTGCCAGCAACCATGGCTACGAGCAGTACTTC.

The V and J genes are TRBV29-1 and TRBJ2-1; TRBD2 matches 8 bases. V dropped 6 bases and J dropped 10; count of bases not matched to a gene: 14. The CDR3 contains 14 residues. Germline V gene lookup returns CDR1 SQVTM and CDR2 ANQGSEA. CDR3 DNA sequence: TGCAGCGTCAAGGGGACTAGAGGGGAAAGGGAGCAGTTCTTC. It is translated as CSVKGTRGEREQFF.

V and J are TRBV27 and TRBJ1-1; the match to TRBD1 covers 7 bases. CDR1 and CDR2 (germline): MNHEY, SMNVEV (reference sequence). The CDR3 contains 15 residues. V dropped 6 bases and J dropped 7; count of bases not matched to a gene: 14. CDR3 sequence: CASSLITGDQGEAFF. CDR3 bases: TGTGCCAGCAGCTTGATCACAGGGGACCAAGGTGAAGCTTTCTTT.

The chain combines TRBV2 with TRBJ1-2; 9 nucleotides match TRBD1. Germline-derived CDR1 and CDR2 are SNHLY and FYNNEI. The V segment lost 8 bases and the J segment 2 bases; nucleotides outside the gene matches: 3. This CDR3 spans 13 amino acids. In nucleotides, the CDR3 is TGTGCCAGCCAAGGACAGGGGAACTATGGCTACACCTTC. Amino acid sequence: CASQGQGNYGYTF. Looking up the rest from reference TRBV2 and TRBJ1-2 gives the full variable domain: EPEVTQTPSHQVTQMGQEVILRCVPISNHLYFYWYRQILGQKVEFLVSFYNNEISEKSEIFDDQFSVERPDGSNFTLKIRSTKLEDSAMYFCASQGQGNYGYTFGSGTRLTVV.